The rows below give T cell receptor beta chains drawn from one sample of a study of vaccination effects on CD4 cells after COVID-19. Their recognized antigens are unknown. Some clones are missing from TCRdb's copy, which holds only in-frame ones; the method was immunoSEQ multiplex PCR. This sample has tens of thousands of clones, with roughly two thirds found just once. The sequencing here drew on CD4+ T cells from PBMCs cultured with HCoV-NL63 spike peptides, taken before COVID-19 vaccination. These receptors were obtained from a human donor who received a COVID-19 vaccine. The CDR3 runs from the conserved cysteine through the conserved F or W. D genes are given only for firm matches. A clone size is listed for some rows: how often the clone was seen (once, few, many), or a class if it is expanded.

cdr3_nt	cdr3_aa	d_call	j_call	v_call	clone_size
TGTGCCAGCAGCTCCACAGCGGGCCTGGCCTACAATGAGCAGTTCTTC	CASSSTAGLAYNEQFF	-	TRBJ2-1	TRBV7-9	-
TGTGCCAGCAGCGCTTGGGACGCCAGATACGAGCAGTACTTC	CASSAWDARYEQYF	-	TRBJ2-7	TRBV6-2/TRBV6-3	once
TGTGCCACCAGTGCCCCGAAGGGACTAGCGGGGGAATCGAACACCGGGGAGCTGTTTTTT	CATSAPKGLAGESNTGELFF	TRBD2	TRBJ2-2	TRBV24-1	once
TGTGCCAGCAGCCTACAGGGTGCCTATGGCTACACCTTC	CASSLQGAYGYTF	-	TRBJ1-2	TRBV5-6	-
TGTGCCAGCGGAGAGACAGGGGGTGACTATGGCTACACCTTC	CASGETGGDYGYTF	TRBD1	TRBJ1-2	TRBV6-5	-
TGTGCCAGCACCCCGAGTTGGGTGGCGGCCCAGCATTTT	CASTPSWVAAQHF	-	TRBJ1-5	TRBV27	-
TGTGCCAGCAGCCCGGGACTACCCACAGATACGCAGTATTTT	CASSPGLPTDTQYF	TRBD2	TRBJ2-3	TRBV5-8	-
TGTGCCAGTAGTATAGAACACGGGGGTGAAGCTTTCTTT	CASSIEHGGEAFF	-	TRBJ1-1	TRBV19	-
TGCGCCAGAGGGAGTGCCTACGAGCAGTACTTC	CARGSAYEQYF	-	TRBJ2-7	TRBV5-1	medium-sized
TGTGCCAGCAGCTTAGGACAGGGGGAATTCACCGGGGAGCTGTTTTTT	CASSLGQGEFTGELFF	TRBD1	TRBJ2-2	TRBV11-2	-
TGTGCCAGCAGTTTTGCGGGGGCAGATACGCAGTATTTT	CASSFAGADTQYF	TRBD2	TRBJ2-3	TRBV27	-
TGCGCCAGACCTGGACAGGGGTTGGATGAAAAACTGTTTTTT	CARPGQGLDEKLFF	TRBD1	TRBJ1-4	TRBV10-1	-
TGCGCCAGCAGCCGACAGGGGGCGCTTGGTGAAAAACTGTTTTTT	CASSRQGALGEKLFF	TRBD1	TRBJ1-4	TRBV5-1	-
TGTGCCAGCAGCACCGGGACAGGGGGCTCCTACGAGCAGTACTTC	CASSTGTGGSYEQYF	TRBD1	TRBJ2-7	TRBV9	once
TGTGCCACCAGCAGAGATGATGCGCGGAATAATTCACCCCTCCACTTT	CATSRDDARNNSPLHF	-	TRBJ1-6	TRBV15	-
TGTGCCAGCAGCTTTACTAGCGGAGCTAACAATGAGCAGTTCTTC	CASSFTSGANNEQFF	TRBD2	TRBJ2-1	TRBV9	-
TGTGCCAGCAGTGAAGACGCCGGGGAGCTGTTTTTT	CASSEDAGELFF	-	TRBJ2-2	TRBV2	few
TGTGCCAGTAGTCTGAGACTAGCGGGAGCCGCCGGGGAGCTGTTTTTT	CASSLRLAGAAGELFF	TRBD2	TRBJ2-2	TRBV19	few
TGCGCCAGCAGCTTGGGGTCGACCAACTATGGCTACACCTTC	CASSLGSTNYGYTF	-	TRBJ1-2	TRBV5-1	-
TGTGCCAGCAGTTTAAGGCCGGGTGAAAAACTGTTTTTT	CASSLRPGEKLFF	-	TRBJ1-4	TRBV27	-
TGCGCCAGCAGCTTGGAGGGGAATAATTCACCCCTCCACTTT	CASSLEGNNSPLHF	-	TRBJ1-6	TRBV5-1	-
TGCGCCAGCAGCCTGGAGATGGGCGGGGGCTACGAGCAGTACTTC	CASSLEMGGGYEQYF	TRBD2	TRBJ2-7	TRBV5-1	-
TGTGCCATCAGTGGGCTGGATAACAATGAGCAGTTCTTC	CAISGLDNNEQFF	-	TRBJ2-1	TRBV10-3	-
TGTGCCTGGAGTCGGGACAGGCCGCTGGGCTACACCTTC	CAWSRDRPLGYTF	TRBD1	TRBJ1-2	TRBV30	once